The 24 T cell receptor beta chains given below trace back to one sample, sequenced in a study of cytomegalovirus exposure and HLA in healthy donors. Sequenced by immunoSEQ multiplex PCR; TCRdb stores in-frame clones only, minus some. The sample lists more than 90,000 clones, approximately 88% occurring once. Sequencing input: PBMCs. The receptors were sampled from a man younger than 35 in good health and CMV-seronegative.

The chain uses TRBV14 and TRBJ2-6; weak D call: TRBD2 (6 bases). Trimming removed 1 base from V and 1 base from J, with 8 bases in between. The CDR3 length is 16 residues. Germline loops: CDR1 SGHDN, CDR2 FVKESK. In DNA form, the CDR3 reads TGTGCCAGCAGCCAAGTGGCGGGGTCTGGGGCCAACGTCCTGACTTTC. This gives the protein CASSQVAGSGANVLTF.

This chain links TRBV27 with TRBJ2-2; D gene unclear. Trimming stripped 1 base from V and 7 bases from J, with 13 bases between. The CDR3 is 15 amino acids. Per germline, CDR1 MNHEY and CDR2 SMNVEV (reference sequence). CDR3 in DNA: TGTGCCAGCAGTTTATTGGCCCTCCCAGTCGGGGAGCTGTTTTTT. Translating gives CASSLLALPVGELFF.

The V gene is TRBV15, the J gene TRBJ2-7; a possible D gene is TRBD2 (5 bases). Germline values: CDR1 LNHNV, CDR2 YYDKDF (reference sequence). V was pared by 2 bases and J by 3 bases, with 11 bases between. CDR3 length equals 14 residues. The CDR3 DNA follows: TGTGCCACCAGCAGACCCCCTCGGGACTACGAGCAGTACTTC. It is translated as CATSRPPRDYEQYF.

The V gene is TRBV9, the J gene TRBJ1-1; 8 bases are a match to TRBD1. Per the germline V gene, CDR1 is SGDLS and CDR2 is YYNGEE. The CDR3 is 14 amino acids. J was trimmed by 2 bases and V by 6 bases; bases with no gene match: 6. In DNA form, the CDR3 reads TGTGCCAGCACCCCGGGACAGGTTAACACTGAAGCTTTCTTT. This encodes CASTPGQVNTEAFF.

The chain employs TRBV30 and TRBJ1-1, with 8 positions matching TRBD1. The germline CDR1 and CDR2 sequences are GTSNPN and SVGIG (reference sequence). This CDR3 comprises 15 residues. V shed 4 bases, J shed 6 bases, and the junction held 13 bases outside the gene matches. The CDR3 spells CAWTGDRRKGSEAFF. CDR3 bases: TGTGCCTGGACCGGGGACAGGAGAAAAGGGTCTGAAGCTTTCTTT.

The genes are TRBV27 and TRBJ1-6; 9 bases match TRBD1. From germline, CDR1 is MNHEY and CDR2 SMNVEV (reference sequence). Losses at the gene ends were 6 bases for V and 7 bases for J; bases not matched to a gene: 13. The CDR3 length is 17 residues. CDR3 in DNA: TGTGCCAGCAGCCGACCGACAGGGGGTAGAGGAAATTCACCCCTCCACTTT. Its protein is CASSRPTGGRGNSPLHF.

V is TRBV6-5 and J is TRBJ2-7, with D tentatively TRBD1 (6 bases). Between the trimmed V and J ends, which lost 1 base and 6 bases, there was a span of 13 bases. Germline CDR1 and CDR2: MNHEY and SVGAGI. The CDR3 contains 14 residues. CDR3 amino acids: CASSYYGRGREQYF. CDR3 nucleotide sequence: TGTGCCAGCAGTTACTATGGCAGGGGACGCGAGCAGTACTTC.

V and J are TRBV7-2 and TRBJ2-3, with 13 positions matching TRBD2. The CDR3 is 16 amino acids. The germline V gene encodes CDR1 SGHTA and CDR2 FQGNSA. Trimming took 5 bases from V and 4 from J; bases not matched to a gene: 6. The CDR3 sequence is CASSRTSGGAADTQYF. The CDR3 DNA sequence: TGTGCCAGCAGCAGAACTAGCGGGGGGGCAGCAGATACGCAGTATTTT.

The rearrangement links TRBV6-5 to TRBJ2-1; 10 bases agree with TRBD2. V was clipped by 2 bases and J by 10 bases; unmatched bases: 8. Per the germline V gene, CDR1 is MNHEY and CDR2 is SVGAGI. The CDR3 spans 15 residues. The CDR3 sequence: CASSYRTSGSAEQFF. The CDR3 DNA reads TGTGCCAGCAGTTACCGGACTAGCGGATCGGCAGAGCAGTTCTTC.

This chain connects TRBV6-5 to TRBJ2-1, with a weak D call TRBD2 (6 bases). The CDR3 is 13 amino acids. Germline lookup yields CDR1 MNHEY and CDR2 SVGAGI. V was shortened by 6 bases and J by 8 bases, with 14 bases between the two germline ends. The CDR3 DNA is TGTGCCAGCAGGACTAGGGCCATAGATGAGCAGTTCTTC. It encodes CASRTRAIDEQFF.

The chain recombines TRBV6-1 with TRBJ1-1; D is possibly TRBD1 (5 bases). This CDR3 region has 13 residues. V lost 8 bases to trimming and J lost 1 base, with 11 bases between them. Germline CDR1 MNHNS, CDR2 SASEGT. The CDR3 DNA reads as TGTGCCAGCGGGGCAGCCACGAACACTGAAGCTTTCTTT. It is translated as CASGAATNTEAFF.

The chain recombines TRBV10-3 with TRBJ1-1; a weak D match, TRBD1 (5 bases). Per germline, CDR1 ENHRY and CDR2 SYGVKD. The CDR3 sequence is 14 residues long. Trimming removed 1 base from V and 3 bases from J, with 9 bases in between. The chain's CDR3 is CAISELEGDTEAFF. The CDR3 nucleotides are TGTGCCATCAGTGAGTTGGAAGGGGACACTGAAGCTTTCTTT.

The chain combines TRBV6-1 with TRBJ1-1; D may be TRBD1 (5 bases). Germline V gene lookup returns CDR1 MNHNS and CDR2 SASEGT. The CDR3 totals 15 residues. Trimming pared 2 bases from V and 1 base from J, leaving 11 bases between. For the CDR3, the DNA is TGTGCCAGCAGTGAAAATCGGCAGGGGAACACTGAAGCTTTCTTT. The encoded protein is CASSENRQGNTEAFF.

This clone appeared a few times. This chain uses TRBV2 with TRBJ1-1, with D possibly TRBD1 on 6 matching bases. CDR1 is SNHLY and CDR2 is FYNNEI in the germline V gene. The CDR3 is 13 amino acids. Trimming shortened V by 9 bases and J by 1 base, and 12 bases separated the two germline ends. The CDR3 nucleotides are TGTGCCAGTACTGACAGGAGGAACACTGAAGCTTTCTTT. It specifies CASTDRRNTEAFF.

The rearrangement links TRBV4-3 to TRBJ1-1; D gene unclear. This CDR3 has 14 residues. The V end was cut by 3 bases, the J end by 5 bases, with 13 bases between. The V gene's germline CDR1 is LGHNA and CDR2 YSLEER. CDR3 DNA: TGCGCCAGCAGCCAGGATAGTGGGCTTACTGAAGCTTTCTTT. Translation gives CASSQDSGLTEAFF.

This clone turned up a few times. V is TRBV6-5 and J is TRBJ1-5; D is perhaps TRBD1 (5 bases). The CDR3 spans 13 residues. The V and J ends lost 5 bases and 3 bases respectively, with 8 bases between them. Germline V lookup: CDR1 MNHEY, CDR2 SVGAGI. In DNA form, the CDR3 reads TGTGCCAGCAGTAGACAGATCAATCAGCCCCAGCATTTT. It specifies CASSRQINQPQHF.

The rearrangement joins TRBV29-1 to TRBJ2-3; D gene uncertain. The CDR3 runs to 13 residues. V was clipped by 3 bases and J by 6 bases, with 13 bases between them. Germline CDR1 and CDR2: SQVTM and ANQGSEA. The CDR3 loop is CSVEPSSRDTQYF. Here the CDR3 DNA reads TGCAGCGTTGAGCCGAGTTCGCGGGATACGCAGTATTTT.

J is TRBJ2-6 and V is TRBV19; possibly TRBD2 for D (6 bases). The CDR3 spans 15 residues. The V gene lost 7 bases and the J gene lost 2 bases, with 12 bases spanning the gap. CDR1 is LNHDA and CDR2 is SQIVND in the germline V gene (reference sequence). The CDR3: CASTDGGTGANVLTF. For the CDR3, the DNA is TGTGCCAGTACCGATGGGGGGACTGGGGCCAACGTCCTGACTTTC.

The V gene is TRBV19, the J gene TRBJ2-1, with 8 bases fitting TRBD1. The junction had 16 bases not matched to a gene; V was cut back by 2 bases and J by 1 base. The V gene's germline CDR1 is LNHDA and CDR2 SQIVND (reference sequence). The CDR3 totals 20 residues. Here the CDR3 reads CASSIRSQVSRGHSYNEQFF. The CDR3 DNA is TGTGCCAGTAGTATAAGATCACAGGTTAGCAGGGGGCATTCCTACAATGAGCAGTTCTTC.

This chain links TRBV28 with TRBJ1-2; D is ambiguous. The CDR3 length is 14 residues. Germline values: CDR1 MDHEN, CDR2 SYDVKM. Deletions cut 0 bases from V and 7 bases from J, with 12 bases between. CDR3 residues: CASSLWGRPLGYTF. CDR3 in DNA: TGTGCCAGCAGTTTATGGGGCCGCCCTCTTGGCTACACCTTC.

The V and J genes are TRBV4-3 and TRBJ2-7; TRBD2 matches 9 bases. Germline CDR1 and CDR2: LGHNA and YSLEER. Germline trimming cut 1 base from V and 6 bases from J; bases unmatched to any gene: 4. The CDR3 consists of 14 residues. As DNA, the CDR3 is TGCGCCAGCAGCCAAGGACTAGCGGCTTCCGAGCAGTACTTC. Its translation: CASSQGLAASEQYF.

J is TRBJ1-6 and V is TRBV6-6; 7 nucleotides align to TRBD1. This CDR3 comprises 16 residues. Per the germline V gene, CDR1 is MNHNY and CDR2 is SVGAGI (reference sequence). The V segment lost 0 bases and the J segment 7 bases; nucleotides outside the gene matches: 6. The CDR3 loop is CASSYSADRRNSPLHF. CDR3 nucleotides: TGTGCCAGCAGTTACTCCGCGGACAGGAGGAATTCACCCCTCCACTTT.

This chain connects TRBV6-5 to TRBJ2-7; D might be TRBD1 (6 bases). Germline values: CDR1 MNHEY, CDR2 SVGAGI. This CDR3 is 16 amino acids long. The V gene lost 2 bases and the J gene lost 1 base, with 15 bases spanning the gap. The CDR3 bases are TGTGCCAGCAGTTACGGGACATCATGGGTTTCCTACGAGCAGTACTTC. It is translated as CASSYGTSWVSYEQYF.

V is TRBV28 and J is TRBJ2-2; perhaps TRBD2 as D (6 bases). The CDR3 covers 15 residues. Germline CDR1 and CDR2: MDHEN and SYDVKM. V gave up 4 bases and J gave up 1 base, with 10 bases separating them. CDR3 sequence (DNA): TGTGCCAGCAGTTCGGGGGAAATGAACACCGGGGAGCTGTTTTTT. Its translation: CASSSGEMNTGELFF.